The 10 T cell receptor beta chains in this list originate from one sample, sequenced in a study of regulatory T cells in long-lasting Graves disease. Arm-PCR of CDR3 regions with iRepertoire HTBI primers generated TCR beta libraries. MiXCR was run by TCRdb on the multiplex PCR reads, yielding one entry per CDR3 protein. The sample includes 350,000 to 450,000 distinct CDR3 sequences, 16% of them seen just once. Time point specified: newly diagnosed GD, antithyroid drugs for less than 3 months. PBMC RNA served as the TCR library source. These same records also appear under a second study, on T cells in Graves' hyperthyroidism and ophthalmopathy.

Sequenced material: peripheral blood mononuclear cells (PBMCs), taken at new diagnosis, from a patient treated with antithyroid drugs. These TCRs come from a middle-aged man with Graves disease.

The chain links TRBV7-3 to TRBJ2-2, with D perhaps TRBD2 (5 bases). V was cut by 5 bases and J by 1 base, with 11 bases left in between. The CDR3 runs 15 residues. CDR1 and CDR2 from the germline V gene are SGHTA and FQGTGA. For the CDR3, the DNA is TGTGCCAGCAGCCCGGAGGCGGGGAACACCGGGGAGCTGTTTTTT. Protein: CASSPEAGNTGELFF. Full variable domain (remainder filled in from reference TRBV7-3 and TRBJ2-2): GAGVSQTPSNKVTEKGKYVELRCDPISGHTALYWYRQSLGQGPEFLIYFQGTGAADDSGLPNDRFFAVRPEGSVSTLKIQRTERGDSAVYLCASSPEAGNTGELFFGEGSRLTVL.

The chain has TRBV7-2 and TRBJ2-7, with TRBD2 identical over 8 bases. This CDR3 contains 15 residues. Germline loops: CDR1 SGHTA, CDR2 FQGNSA. V trimming: 4 bases; J trimming: 2 bases; junction bases outside the gene matches: 7. The CDR3 coding sequence is TGTGCCAGCAGCTCCCATAGCGGGGAGACCTACGAGCAGTACTTC. Protein: CASSSHSGETYEQYF.

This clonotype was counted many times. The CDR3 nucleotides read TGTGCCAGCAGTCGAAAGCCGGGACAGGGGATAGAGACCCAGTACTTC. Its protein product is CASSRKPGQGIETQYF. The J gene is TRBJ2-5, the V gene TRBV27; TRBD1 agrees at 10 bases. Germline trimming cut 5 bases from V and 4 bases from J; bases unmatched to any gene: 10. Per germline, CDR1 MNHEY and CDR2 SMNVEV (reference sequence). The CDR3 has 16 residues.

The sample holds many counts of this clonotype. This chain joins TRBV11-3 and TRBJ1-1; D unclear. Germline V gives CDR1 SGHNT, CDR2 YENEEA. V lost 10 bases and J lost 8, with 23 bases in between. The CDR3 spans 14 residues. CDR3 protein: CAIGLEGSTREAFF. CDR3 sequence (DNA): TGTGCCATCGGATTGGAAGGGTCTACGAGGGAAGCTTTCTTT. Looking up the rest from reference TRBV11-3 and TRBJ1-1 gives the full variable domain: EAGVVQSPRYKIIEKKQPVAFWCNPISGHNTLYWYLQNLGQGPELLIRYENEEAVDDSQLPKDRFSAERLKGVDSTLKIQPAELGDSAVYLCAIGLEGSTREAFFGQGTRLTVV.

This clonotype was detected ten times or more. This chain uses TRBV3-1 with TRBJ1-5; a weak D match, TRBD1 (5 bases). V lost 5 bases and J 2 bases, leaving 13 bases between the germline ends. Germline V gene data show CDR1 as LGHDT and CDR2 as YNNKEL (reference sequence). This CDR3 has 15 amino acids. In DNA, the CDR3 is TGTGCCAGCAGCATTGGGGCAGGCGGCAATCAGCCCCAGCATTTT. It codes for CASSIGAGGNQPQHF.

This clonotype was seen many times. This chain links TRBV18 with TRBJ1-5, with 8 nucleotides matching TRBD1. CDR3 length equals 16 residues. Germline CDR1 and CDR2: KGHSH and LQKENI. V trimming: 1 base; J trimming: 5 bases; junction bases outside the gene matches: 7. This CDR3 reads CASSPRSNRGDQPQHF. In DNA form, the CDR3 reads TGTGCCAGCTCACCACGCTCTAACAGGGGGGATCAGCCCCAGCATTTT. The entire variable domain, with the rest obtained from reference TRBV18 and TRBJ1-5, is as follows: NAGVMQNPRHLVRRRGQEARLRCSPMKGHSHVYWYRQLPEEGLKFMVYLQKENIIDESGMPKERFSAEFPKEGPSILRIQQVVRGDSAAYFCASSPRSNRGDQPQHFGDGTRLSIL.

This clonotype was seen repeatedly, ten times or more. V is TRBV7-2 and J is TRBJ2-3; 10 bases match TRBD1. The trim removed 1 base at V and 7 bases at J, leaving 8 bases unmatched. Germline loops: CDR1 SGHTA, CDR2 FQGNSA. The CDR3 covers 16 residues. Here the CDR3 reads CASSLVWDRGSYTQYF. The CDR3 DNA reads as TGTGCCAGCAGCTTAGTGTGGGACAGGGGTTCTTATACGCAGTATTTT.

V is TRBV28 and J is TRBJ2-1; 7 nucleotides match TRBD2. The V gene's germline CDR1 is MDHEN and CDR2 SYDVKM. The CDR3 is 14 residues long. The ends lost 6 bases at V and 4 bases at J; junction bases unmatched: 6. In DNA form, the CDR3 reads TGTGCCAGCAGACCGGGACTACCATACAATGAGCAGTTCTTC. Its translation: CASRPGLPYNEQFF.

The chain is built from TRBV7-9 and TRBJ2-1; 7 nucleotides agree with TRBD1. CDR3 length equals 16 residues. V shed 5 bases, J shed 4 bases, and the junction held 11 bases outside the gene matches. Germline V lookup: CDR1 SEHNR, CDR2 FQNEAQ (reference sequence). The DNA for the CDR3 is TGTGCCAGCAGCCATAACAGGGGAGAGACTTACAATGAGCAGTTCTTC. This codes for CASSHNRGETYNEQFF.

This clonotype showed up many times. The V call is TRBV6-1, the J call TRBJ1-5, with D uncertain. Germline assignment: CDR1 MNHNS and CDR2 SASEGT. The CDR3 has 15 residues. V lost 1 base to trimming and J lost 2 bases, with 9 bases between them. CDR3 sequence reads: CASSEVAARNQPQHF. The CDR3 region has the DNA TGTGCCAGCAGTGAAGTAGCAGCCCGCAATCAGCCCCAGCATTTT.